What follows are 12 T cell receptor beta chains derived from one specimen sequenced in a study of metastatic and nonmetastatic thyroid tumors. TCRdb re-called the PCR reads via MiXCR. The sample lists some 27,000 clones; about 20% were seen once. Patients had received no treatment of any kind before thyroid surgery. Material for sequencing was blood. These receptors originate from a male donor with papillary thyroid cancer or a benign thyroid nodule (not recorded which). Some clones in this sample may be carry-over from other donors' samples.

This clone has at least ten counts. V and J are TRBV7-2 and TRBJ2-2; possibly TRBD2 for D (5 bases). The germline CDR1 and CDR2 sequences are SGHTA and FQGNSA. The V end was cut by 2 bases, the J end by 7 bases, with 14 bases between. The CDR3 extends over 15 amino acids. Here the CDR3 DNA reads TGTGCCAGCAGCTTACTGACTATCACCGGCGGGGAGCTGTTTTTT. Amino acid sequence: CASSLLTITGGELFF.

Remarks on this clone: At one end, the junction sequence differs from germline, possibly due to a read error. The chain employs TRBV12-5 and TRBJ2-5; 10 positions agree with TRBD2. The CDR3 is 18 amino acids. Germline CDR1 is LGHNT and CDR2 is FRNRAP. CDR3 sequence (DNA): TGTGCGAGTGGTTTGACCACCCCGGGACTAGCGTTCAAAGAGACCCATTACTTC. Encoded protein: CASGLTTPGLAFKETHYF.

This clone was recorded many times. The V and J genes are TRBV28 and TRBJ2-2, with 11 positions matching TRBD1. The CDR3 spans 15 residues. CDR1 and CDR2 (germline): MDHEN, SYDVKM. V was pared by 7 bases and J by 7 bases, with 8 bases of the junction left unmatched. The CDR3 sequence: CASNLGQGESGELFF. The CDR3 bases are TGTGCCAGCAACCTGGGACAGGGGGAAAGCGGGGAGCTGTTTTTT.

This clone was recorded at least ten times. The chain carries TRBV6-4 and TRBJ1-4, with a weak D call TRBD1 (5 bases). Trimming left V 0 bases short and J 8 bases short, with 19 bases between. This CDR3 comprises 17 residues. CDR1 is MRHNA, CDR2 SNTAGT, per germline. CDR3 bases: TGTGCCAGCAGTGACTCGTGGCCCCCCCGGGACGGAGAAAAACTGTTTTTT. Its protein is CASSDSWPPRDGEKLFF.

At least ten counts were recorded for this clone. The chain recombines TRBV10-3 with TRBJ2-7; maybe TRBD1 (5 bases). Per germline, CDR1 ENHRY and CDR2 SYGVKD. V was pared by 5 bases and J by 9 bases, with 17 bases between. CDR3 length: 13 amino acids. CDR3 region: CAISSTRRERQYF. DNA for the CDR3: TGTGCCATCAGTTCTACCCGCAGGGAAAGGCAGTACTTC.

This clone was picked up many times. The rearrangement links TRBV9 to TRBJ1-1; D gene unclear. The germline gives CDR1 SGDLS, CDR2 YYNGEE. Trimming took off 2 bases at V and 4 bases at J, with 15 bases between the two ends. The CDR3 extends over 15 amino acids. The CDR3 region is CASSVVALGSTEAFF. In DNA, the CDR3 is TGTGCCAGCAGCGTCGTAGCTTTAGGGAGCACTGAAGCTTTCTTT.

Ten or more counts support this clone. This sequence joins TRBV14 and TRBJ2-2; D is perhaps TRBD2 (6 bases). Trimming removed 0 bases from V and 9 bases from J, with 17 bases in between. The CDR3 has 16 amino acids. CDR1 and CDR2 from the germline V gene are SGHDN and FVKESK. CDR3 DNA sequence: TGTGCCAGCAGCCAAGAAGTTTCGGGGGTGTCCAGGGAGCTGTTTTTT. Encoded protein: CASSQEVSGVSRELFF.

Remarks on this clone: A junction boundary mismatches the germline segment, possibly from a read error. This chain links TRBV6-1 with TRBJ2-5, with D possibly being TRBD1 (6 bases). The CDR3 loop spans 14 amino acids. The germline gives CDR1 MNHNS, CDR2 SASEGT. The CDR3 DNA sequence: TGTGCCAGCAGTGAGAACAGGGTTCTCGTGACCAAGTACTTC. Its protein is CASSENRVLVTKYF.

This clone was seen repeatedly, ten times or more. The chain has TRBV2 and TRBJ2-3, with 8 bases lining up with TRBD2. The CDR3 contains 15 residues. Germline V gene sequence: CDR1 SNHLY, CDR2 FYNNEI. The J segment lost 0 bases and the V segment lost 6 bases, leaving 5 bases of the junction unmatched. The chain's CDR3 is CASRDSGASTDTQYF. The CDR3, as DNA: TGTGCCAGCAGAGATAGCGGGGCTAGCACAGATACGCAGTATTTT.

In this sample, this clone turned up a few times. The chain's CDR3 is CASSLEGVVTSDDEQFF. In DNA, the CDR3 is TGTGCCAGCAGTTTAGAAGGTGTTGTGACTAGCGATGACGAGCAGTTCTTC. The genes are TRBV28 and TRBJ2-1, with TRBD2 matching over 8 bases. V was pared by 2 bases and J by 10 bases, with 16 bases of the junction left unmatched. The CDR3 runs to 17 residues. From germline, CDR1 is MDHEN and CDR2 SYDVKM.

V gene TRBV7-8 combines with J gene TRBJ2-7; D is unresolved. Trimming pared 5 bases from V and 2 bases from J, leaving 10 bases between. Germline V gene sequence: CDR1 SGHVS, CDR2 FQNEAQ. This CDR3 region has 13 residues. For the CDR3, the DNA is TGTGCCAGCAGCCCTAGTAACACCTACGAGCAGTACTTC. It codes for CASSPSNTYEQYF.

This clone came up many times. V gene TRBV30 combines with J gene TRBJ2-7; 7 nucleotides line up with TRBD1. Germline loops: CDR1 GTSNPN, CDR2 SVGIG (reference sequence). This CDR3 has 17 residues. V lost 0 bases to trimming and J lost 3 bases; unmatched junction nucleotides: 14. In DNA form, the CDR3 reads TGTGCCTGGAGTGTACCCTACGAACCGACAGGGAACTACGAGCAGTACTTC. Translated, it gives CAWSVPYEPTGNYEQYF.